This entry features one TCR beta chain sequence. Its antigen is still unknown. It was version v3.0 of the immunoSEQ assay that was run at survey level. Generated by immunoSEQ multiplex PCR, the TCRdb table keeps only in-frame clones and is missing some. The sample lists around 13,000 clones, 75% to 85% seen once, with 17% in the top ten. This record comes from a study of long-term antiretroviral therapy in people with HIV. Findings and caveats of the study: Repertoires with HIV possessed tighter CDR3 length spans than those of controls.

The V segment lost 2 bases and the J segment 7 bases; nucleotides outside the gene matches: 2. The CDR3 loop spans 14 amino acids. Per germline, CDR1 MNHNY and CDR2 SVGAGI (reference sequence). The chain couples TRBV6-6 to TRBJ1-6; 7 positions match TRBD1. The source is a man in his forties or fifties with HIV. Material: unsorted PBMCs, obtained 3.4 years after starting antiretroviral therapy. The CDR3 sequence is CASSYPGQNSPLHF. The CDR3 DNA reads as TGTGCCAGCAGTTACCCGGGACAGAATTCACCCCTCCACTTT.